Following are 17 T cell receptor beta chains from one sample sequenced in a study of shared clonotypes between healthy human individuals. This table comes from immunoSEQ multiplex PCR, and its TCRdb copy is limited to in-frame clones, with some not included. The sample consists of some 2.4 million clones, under 95% of them appearing once. Sequenced: naive CD4+ T cells from PBMCs. The subset is: CD45RA+ positively selected. Receptors originate from a man younger than 35 in good health. Some clones in this sample may be carry-over from other donors' samples.

This clone has more than one count but fewer than ten. The rearrangement links TRBV7-9 to TRBJ2-2; D uncertain. The CDR3 is 13 amino acids. V gave up 1 base and J gave up 8 bases, with 8 bases separating them. Germline-derived CDR1 and CDR2 are SEHNR and FQNEAQ (reference sequence). The CDR3 loop reads CASSLDTVGELFF. As DNA, the CDR3 is TGTGCCAGCAGCTTAGATACGGTGGGGGAGCTGTTTTTT.

The CDR3 nucleotides are TGTGCCAGCAGACGCACTAGCGGGAGGGGAATGCATGAGCAGTTCTTC. Amino acids: CASRRTSGRGMHEQFF. The V gene is TRBV7-6, the J gene TRBJ2-1; the match to TRBD2 covers 13 bases. The CDR3 contains 16 residues. Trimming removed 6 bases from V and 8 bases from J; junction bases left unmatched: 10. Germline lookup yields CDR1 SGHVS and CDR2 FNYEAQ.

The CDR3, as DNA: TGTGCCAGCAGTTTGTCCTCTGAGGGGAAGCCCCAGCATTTT. It codes for CASSLSSEGKPQHF. The V call is TRBV28, the J call TRBJ1-5, with D perhaps TRBD1 (5 bases). CDR1 and CDR2 from the germline V gene are MDHEN and SYDVKM. CDR3 length: 14 amino acids. V was clipped by 3 bases and J by 8 bases, with 14 bases between them.

Remarks on this clone: Other nucleotide sequences in the sample specify the same CDR3. The chain is built from TRBV5-1 and TRBJ2-7; 7 bases agree with TRBD1. V lost 3 bases, J lost 3 bases, and 0 bases stayed unmatched. This CDR3 has 12 residues. CDR1 is SGHRS, CDR2 YFSETQ, per germline. This CDR3 reads CASSSGGYEQYF. CDR3 bases: TGCGCCAGCAGCTCAGGGGGCTACGAGCAGTACTTC.

This chain connects TRBV28 to TRBJ2-2; no clear D gene. Trimming took 5 bases from V and 2 from J, leaving 9 bases between them. The CDR3 is made up of 14 amino acids. Germline V gene lookup returns CDR1 MDHEN and CDR2 SYDVKM. Written as DNA, the CDR3 is TGTGCCAGCAGTCCCGACCCAAACACCGGGGAGCTGTTTTTT. Encoded protein: CASSPDPNTGELFF.

This chain links TRBV21-1 with TRBJ2-7. TRBV21-1 is a known pseudogene. There are 18 residues in the CDR3. The CDR3: CASSILRQLTRDPYEQYF. The CDR3 nucleotides are TGTGCCAGCAGCATTCTGCGTCAGCTAACGAGAGACCCCTACGAGCAGTACTTC.

The V call is TRBV30, the J call TRBJ2-7; D is possibly TRBD1 (5 bases). This CDR3 spans 12 amino acids. CDR1 and CDR2 (germline): GTSNPN, SVGIG (reference sequence). V was shortened by 4 bases and J by 3 bases, with 10 bases between the two germline ends. The CDR3 DNA is TGTGCCTGGACCATTACAGGCTACGAGCAGTACTTC. As protein: CAWTITGYEQYF. Together with reference TRBV30 and TRBJ2-7, the CDR3 gives the full variable domain: SQTIHQWPATLVQPVGSPLSLECTVEGTSNPNLYWYRQAAGRGLQLLFYSVGIGQISSEVPQNLSASRPQDRQFILSSKKLLLSDSGFYLCAWTITGYEQYFGPGTRLTVT.

The gene calls are TRBV27 and TRBJ2-7; perhaps D is TRBD1 or TRBD2 (5 bases each). Germline V gene lookup returns CDR1 MNHEY and CDR2 SMNVEV (reference sequence). Deletions cut 6 bases from V and 6 bases from J, with 12 bases between. CDR3 length equals 12 residues. The CDR3 DNA follows: TGTGCCAGCAGCCCTCCGGGGCGCGAGCAGTACTTC. Its translation is CASSPPGREQYF.

The chain links TRBV28 to TRBJ2-2; 7 bases map to TRBD1. The CDR3 length is 15 residues. CDR1 and CDR2 (germline): MDHEN, SYDVKM. V shed 5 bases, J shed 3 bases, and the junction held 6 bases outside the gene matches. The CDR3 DNA reads TGTGCCAGCAGTATGATAGACAGGGACACCGGGGAGCTGTTTTTT. Its protein product is CASSMIDRDTGELFF.

CDR3 region: CASSYSGTDYGYTF. The CDR3, as DNA: TGTGCCAGCAGTTACTCCGGGACAGACTATGGCTACACCTTC. V is TRBV6-6 and J is TRBJ1-2, with TRBD1 matching over 7 bases. V was pared by 0 bases and J by 3 bases, with 1 base of the junction left unmatched. The CDR3 consists of 14 residues. The germline gives CDR1 MNHNY, CDR2 SVGAGI (reference sequence).

This rearrangement joins TRBV7-9 to TRBJ2-5, with D perhaps matching TRBD2 (6 bases). This CDR3 region has 11 residues. V was pared by 5 bases and J by 10 bases, with 11 bases between. Germline-derived CDR1 and CDR2 are SEHNR and FQNEAQ (reference sequence). The CDR3 DNA reads TGTGCCAGCAGCCCGCGGGAAGACCAGTACTTC. It encodes CASSPREDQYF. The variable domain in full, completed from reference TRBV7-9 and TRBJ2-5, reads DTGVSQNPRHKITKRGQNVTFRCDPISEHNRLYWYRQTLGQGPEFLTYFQNEAQLEKSRLLSDRFSAERPKGSFSTLEIQRTEQGDSAMYLCASSPREDQYFGPGTRLLVL.

This clone showed up just once. The chain carries TRBV7-2 and TRBJ2-7; 14 bases agree with TRBD2. The trim removed 6 bases at V and 6 bases at J, leaving 10 bases unmatched. The CDR3 has 16 amino acids. The germline CDR1 and CDR2 sequences are SGHTA and FQGNSA. The CDR3 DNA reads as TGTGCCAGCAGTCTCGGGACTAGCGGGAGTGGACTCGAGCAGTACTTC. Translated: CASSLGTSGSGLEQYF. The variable domain in full, completed from reference TRBV7-2 and TRBJ2-7, reads GAGVSQSPSNKVTEKGKDVELRCDPISGHTALYWYRQSLGQGLEFLIYFQGNSAPDKSGLPSDRFSAERTGGSVSTLTIQRTQQEDSAVYLCASSLGTSGSGLEQYFGPGTRLTVT.

The J gene is TRBJ1-1, the V gene TRBV18; tentative D call: TRBD1 (5 bases). The germline V gene has CDR1 KGHSH and CDR2 LQKENI. The CDR3 is 14 residues long. V was shortened by 5 bases and J by 2 bases, with 12 bases between the two germline ends. The CDR3 sequence: CASSKERTNTEAFF. In DNA, the CDR3 is TGTGCCAGCTCAAAAGAACGGACAAACACTGAAGCTTTCTTT.

The rearrangement joins TRBV18 to TRBJ1-2; perhaps TRBD1 as D (5 bases). V was clipped by 2 bases and J by 7 bases, with 17 bases between them. The germline CDR1 and CDR2 sequences are KGHSH and LQKENI. The CDR3 consists of 15 residues. The CDR3 loop reads CASSPSRGGTSGYTF. CDR3 DNA sequence: TGTGCCAGCTCACCATCCCGGGGGGGGACTTCTGGCTACACCTTC.

A remark on this clone: One end of the junction varies from germline; a read error may be responsible. Other DNA sequences from this sample encode an identical CDR3 as well. The chain combines TRBV5-4 with TRBJ2-7; 8 bases are a match to TRBD2. Germline V CDR1 and CDR2: SGHNT, YYREEE (reference sequence). The CDR3 loop spans 15 amino acids. The CDR3 DNA reads TGCGCCAGCAGCCCAGCGGGAGTGAGCGCCTACGAGCAGTACTTC. Its protein is CASSPAGVSAYEQYF.

This chain connects TRBV5-4 to TRBJ2-2; D is perhaps TRBD1 or TRBD2 (6 bases each). Per the germline V gene, CDR1 is SGHNT and CDR2 is YYREEE (reference sequence). Trimming cost V 0 bases and J 1 base, with 13 bases left between them. The CDR3 length is 17 residues. As DNA, the CDR3 is TGTGCCAGCAGCTTGGCCGGGGGCGGGGAGAACACCGGGGAGCTGTTTTTT. The encoded protein is CASSLAGGGENTGELFF.

On this clone: The sample contains more than one DNA sequence encoding this CDR3. V and J are TRBV6-1 and TRBJ2-2; 10 bases match TRBD1. CDR1 is MNHNS and CDR2 is SASEGT in the germline V gene. V was pared by 9 bases and J by 4 bases, with 5 bases of the junction left unmatched. The length of the CDR3 is 14 residues. The CDR3 region is CASRGTGATGELFF. The CDR3 region has the DNA TGTGCCAGTCGGGGGACAGGGGCCACCGGGGAGCTGTTTTTT.